This is a list of T cell receptor beta chains from one sample in a study of spatial heterogeneity in lung cancer. One entry per CDR3 protein, called by TCRdb with MiXCR from the 5' RACE reads. The sample shows over 7,500 distinct CDR3 sequences, around 8.6% of them seen only once. The starting material was PBMCs, obtained at surgery. These receptors were taken from a male donor with early-stage non-small cell lung cancer. Both conserved end residues are part of each CDR3. D genes are given only for firm matches. The listing skips clone size in some rows; elsewhere it reads once, few, many or a size class.

DNA,CDR3,V,J,size,D
TGTGCCAGCAGCTCGCGGAGGGTTAACACTGAAGCTTTCTTT,CASSSRRVNTEAFF,TRBV11-3,TRBJ1-1,many,.
TGTGCCAGCAGCCAAGGACGCACAGGGGAAGTTCCTGAAGCTTTCTTT,CASSQGRTGEVPEAFF,TRBV4-2,TRBJ1-1,many,TRBD1
TGTGCCAGCATGGGGAACTTGAACACTGAAGCTTTCTTT,CASMGNLNTEAFF,TRBV6-2/TRBV6-3,TRBJ1-1,many,.
TGTGCCAGCAGCCCACTAGCGGTGAACACCGGGGAGCTGTTTTTT,CASSPLAVNTGELFF,TRBV7-9,TRBJ2-2,.,TRBD2
TGTGCCAGCACTAACTCGAACACCGGGGAGCTGTTTTTT,CASTNSNTGELFF,TRBV6-6,TRBJ2-2,.,.
TGTGCCAGCAGTGGGACAGGAGACCAAGAGACCCAGTACTTC,CASSGTGDQETQYF,TRBV5-4,TRBJ2-5,many,TRBD1
TGTGCCAGCAGTATATCCTCCAGGGGAGCTTTAGAGACCCAGTACTTC,CASSISSRGALETQYF,TRBV6-6,TRBJ2-5,.,.
TGTGCCAGCAGCCAGAACGAGGTTCGGACCGGCTCTGGGGCCAACGTCCTGACTTTC,CASSQNEVRTGSGANVLTF,TRBV4-2,TRBJ2-6,many,.
TGTGCCAGCAGCCCTATCTACGGACAGACGTCTACCGGGGAGCTGCTTTTT,CASSPIYGQTSTGELLF,TRBV3-1,TRBJ2-2,.,.
TGTGCCAGCAGCTTATTGGCTATGGGCTCTGGGGCCAACGTCCTGACTTTC,CASSLLAMGSGANVLTF,TRBV7-3,TRBJ2-6,many,.
TGTGCCAGCAGCTTAGCCTCTAGTAGCTCCTACAATGAGCAGTTCTTC,CASSLASSSSYNEQFF,TRBV7-2,TRBJ2-1,few,.
TGTGCCAGCAGCTTAGGAGTGTACGAGCAGTTCTTC,CASSLGVYEQFF,TRBV11-2,TRBJ2-1,many,.
TGCGCCAGCAGCCAAGATTGGAAAGATGGCTACACCTTC,CASSQDWKDGYTF,TRBV4-3,TRBJ1-2,.,.
TGTGCCAGCAGTTCCCTGCGTGAAGCTTTCTTT,CASSSLREAFF,TRBV6-5,TRBJ1-1,many,.
TGTGCCAGCAGTTTACTAGGCTATGGCTACACCTTC,CASSLLGYGYTF,TRBV27,TRBJ1-2,many,.
TGCGCCAGCAGCTCTACAGGGGACTCGAACACCGGGGAGCTGTTTTTT,CASSSTGDSNTGELFF,TRBV5-1,TRBJ2-2,few,.
TGTGCCAGCAGGAAGACAGGGACTAGTGGGGAGCAGTACTTC,CASRKTGTSGEQYF,TRBV7-3,TRBJ2-7,many,.